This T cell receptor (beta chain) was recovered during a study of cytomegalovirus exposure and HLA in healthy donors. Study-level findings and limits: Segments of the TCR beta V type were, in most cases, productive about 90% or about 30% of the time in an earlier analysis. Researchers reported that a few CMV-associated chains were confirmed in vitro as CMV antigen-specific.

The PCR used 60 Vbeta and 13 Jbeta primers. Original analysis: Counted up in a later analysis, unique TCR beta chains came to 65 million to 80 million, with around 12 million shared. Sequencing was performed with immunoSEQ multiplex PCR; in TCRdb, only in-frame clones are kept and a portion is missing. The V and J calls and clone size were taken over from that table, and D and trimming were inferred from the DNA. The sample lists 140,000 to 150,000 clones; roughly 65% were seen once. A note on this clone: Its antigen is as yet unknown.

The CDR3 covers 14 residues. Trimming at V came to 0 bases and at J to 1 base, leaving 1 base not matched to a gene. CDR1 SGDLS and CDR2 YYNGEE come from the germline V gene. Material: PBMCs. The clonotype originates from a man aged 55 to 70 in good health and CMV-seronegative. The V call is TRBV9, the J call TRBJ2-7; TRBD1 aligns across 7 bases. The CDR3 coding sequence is TGTGCCAGCAGCGTAGGGGACAGTTCCTACGAGCAGTACTTC. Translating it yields CASSVGDSSYEQYF.